This T cell receptor beta chain was found in a study of CD4 T cells in relation to SARS-CoV-2 and coronaviruses (dated by TCRdb to 2020 to 2022). About the investigation overall: In the ViraFEST assay, PBMCs were cultured with antigen for roughly ten days, after which TCR beta CDR3s were sequenced to identify clonal expansions specific to the antigen. An HIV-1 Nef peptide pool or a no-peptide culture served as the negative reference condition. HLA restriction was mapped for shared crossreactive spike epitopes using patient-derived lymphoblastoid cell lines. The study assessed, at the TCR clonotype level, memory CD4+ T cell crossreactivity between SARS-CoV-2 and common cold coronavirus spike proteins. The Adaptive Biotechnologies TCR-sequencing kit was used to sequence samples from three pre-COVID donors and the naive versus memory experiments, whereas other data were Illumina-based. For other donors in the study, expansion assays were sequenced with a different, Illumina-based TCR-beta assay. On the study overall, not on this receptor specifically: Since the crossreactivity analysis centred on spike protein, crossreactivity against other viral proteins was not assessed. Significantly weaker SARS-CoV-2-driven expansion was shown by crossreactive clones than by monoreactive clones, consistent with antigenic imprinting. Small numbers of patients and of tested TCRs limited the study. No donor contributed both pre-pandemic and post-infection samples, which limited tracing the source of pre-existing responses. Memory CD4+ clonotypes crossrecognizing SARS-CoV-2 and at least one common cold coronavirus spike were found in approximately 60% of donors.

At the junction V is shortened by 5 bases and J by 3 bases; bases outside the gene matches: 4. CDR1 and CDR2 were assigned from the germline V gene (reference sequence) as MNHNY and SVGAGI. The CDR3 numbers 15 residues from cysteine through phenylalanine. Only the CDR3 DNA stays, 45 bases, in frame from base 1. About this clone itself: The antigen it binds to is not known. The record has no base qualities; no much larger clone is one base away.

CD4+ T cells from unexposed donors were collected before the COVID-19 pandemic (2011-2018). Following 10 days of culture, the EasySep CD4+ T cell isolation kit was used to isolate CD4+ T cells. As far as cell numbers permitted, CD4+ T cells from unexposed donors were tested for reactivity against SARS-CoV-2 S and N as well as four spike pools from common cold coronaviruses. PBMCs were cultured at a few million per well in IMDM supplemented with around 5.1% human AB serum and about 9.2 IU/ml IL-2. Half of the culture medium was replaced with fresh IL-2-containing medium on days 3 and 7. Triplicate replicate wells were generally used for each peptide culture condition. Leukapheresis product for the unexposed donors was purchased commercially. Ficoll-Paque PLUS gradient centrifugation was used to isolate PBMCs from leukapheresis product or whole blood. PBMCs were either cryopreserved at -140 degrees C or used fresh in the expansion assay. The QIAamp Micro DNA Kit was used to extract genomic DNA from the CD4+ T cells.

Preparation of the library involved the immunoSEQ multiplex PCR assay. The authors processed their data as follows. During preprocessing, nonproductive sequences were discarded, as were any CDR3s that did not begin with C, did not end with F or W, or were shorter than 7 amino acids. Antigen-specific clonotypes were called with the MANAFEST web app on the basis of expansion relative to the reference and to other culture wells. A clone was considered positive if the clone showed significant expansion compared with the reference culture in 2 of 3 replicate wells at an FDR below 0.05. A further requirement for positive clones was significant expansion compared with all other tandem wells, along with an odds ratio above 5. After three terminal residues were trimmed from each end, CDR3 homology was quantified as pairwise Levenshtein distance using the stringdist R package. TCRdb obtained this table from immuneACCESS and retained in-frame rearrangements with V and J assigned. These tables miss some clones; where compared with another copy, unresolved V genes account for less than half of the shortfall, and the remainder is unexplained. V and J calls and clone size are copied from that table; D and trimming were computed from the DNA. This sample gives about 22,000 clones in total; around four fifths of them show up just once. About 16% of the sample comes from the top ten.

The rearrangement combines TRBV6-6 with TRBJ2-1; TRBD2 agrees with 10 junctional bases. The material sequenced was CD4+ T cells from PBMCs, cultured in vitro. This receptor was identified in a human donor in good health. CDR3 sequence: CASSLTSGFYNEQFF. The nucleotide sequence is TGTGCCAGCAGTCTGACTAGCGGGTTCTACAATGAGCAGTTCTTC.